A single sample gave rise to the 13 T cell receptor beta chains below, sequenced in a study of identifying expanded T cells in peripheral blood. The protocol was immunoSEQ multiplex PCR, while the TCRdb copy is restricted to in-frame clones and leaves out a portion. The sample has more than 75,000 clones; more than 70% are singletons. Sequencing was done on a sample of blood. The receptors were gathered from a person aged 18-69 years in good health.

This chain connects TRBV9 to TRBJ2-7; D perhaps matches TRBD1 (6 bases). CDR3 length: 15 amino acids. V was clipped by 0 bases and J by 7 bases, with 17 bases between them. Germline V lookup: CDR1 SGDLS, CDR2 YYNGEE. This chain's CDR3 is CASSVDTTPQGEQYF. The CDR3 DNA follows: TGTGCCAGCAGCGTAGATACAACCCCTCAGGGGGAGCAGTACTTC.

The chain uses TRBV4-2 and TRBJ2-1, with 9 bases that match TRBD2. Looked up from germline, CDR1 is LGHNA and CDR2 is YNFKEQ. This CDR3 has 15 amino acids. The V segment lost 2 bases and the J segment 4 bases; nucleotides outside the gene matches: 3. The DNA of the CDR3 is TGTGCCAGCAGCCAAACGCGGGAGGGATACAATGAGCAGTTCTTC. As protein: CASSQTREGYNEQFF.

The J gene is TRBJ2-1, the V gene TRBV7-8; 8 nucleotides line up with TRBD2. The CDR3 is 18 amino acids. Unmatched junction bases numbered 13, after V lost 2 bases and J lost 4 bases. CDR1 and CDR2 (germline): SGHVS, FQNEAQ. The CDR3 nucleotides are TGTGCCAGCAGCTTAAACCTCATTAGCGGGGTCGGTTACAATGAGCAGTTCTTC. It encodes CASSLNLISGVGYNEQFF.

This clone was observed once. V is TRBV4-1 and J is TRBJ2-3; 12 nucleotides align to TRBD2. V shed 5 bases and J 5 bases; nucleotides not matched to a gene: 14. Germline V gene lookup returns CDR1 MGHRA and CDR2 YSYEKL. The CDR3 covers 18 residues. The CDR3 loop is CASSDPTLAGGLVDTQYF. The CDR3 DNA sequence: TGCGCCAGCAGCGACCCCACCCTAGCGGGGGGGCTAGTAGATACGCAGTATTTT.

This chain links TRBV9 with TRBJ2-2; D is undetermined. V lost 3 bases to trimming and J lost 7 bases, with 7 bases between them. The CDR3 has 12 amino acids. Germline loops: CDR1 SGDLS, CDR2 YYNGEE. The CDR3 bases are TGTGCCAGCAGCGCGACCCTCGGGGAGCTGTTTTTT. It specifies CASSATLGELFF.

The V gene is TRBV7-3, the J gene TRBJ2-3; D might be TRBD1 (6 bases). Trimming shortened V by 0 bases and J by 7 bases, and 17 bases separated the two germline ends. Germline assignment: CDR1 SGHTA and CDR2 FQGTGA. The CDR3 covers 16 residues. This CDR3 reads CASSLTLQGSQNTQYF. Written as DNA, the CDR3 is TGTGCCAGCAGCTTAACCCTACAGGGTTCACAGAATACGCAGTATTTT.

The chain's CDR3 is CASSYSNPHEQYF. For the CDR3, the DNA is TGTGCCAGCAGTTACTCGAACCCCCACGAGCAGTACTTC. V usage is TRBV6-5 and J usage is TRBJ2-7; no clear D gene. V lost 0 bases, J lost 5 bases, and 8 bases lay in between. The CDR3 consists of 13 residues. The germline V gene has CDR1 MNHEY and CDR2 SVGAGI.

The V call is TRBV10-3, the J call TRBJ2-7; 8 positions agree with TRBD2. This CDR3 has 15 residues. V lost 6 bases and J lost 0; bases outside the gene matches: 7. The V gene's germline CDR1 is ENHRY and CDR2 SYGVKD. CDR3 DNA sequence: TGTGCCATCAGACCTAGCGGGCTCAGCTCCTACGAGCAGTACTTC. Its translation is CAIRPSGLSSYEQYF.

This clone was recorded a few times. This rearrangement joins TRBV27 to TRBJ2-7, with 7 bases identical to TRBD1. Trimming at V came to 2 bases and at J to 5 bases, leaving 0 bases not matched to a gene. CDR3 length: 12 residues. Per the germline V gene, CDR1 is MNHEY and CDR2 is SMNVEV (reference sequence). Here the CDR3 DNA reads TGTGCCAGCAGTTTAACAGGGGACGAGCAGTACTTC. Amino acids: CASSLTGDEQYF.

The J gene is TRBJ2-3, the V gene TRBV5-1, with no clear D. This CDR3 has 14 residues. The germline CDR1 and CDR2 sequences are SGHRS and YFSETQ. V was shortened by 0 bases and J by 6 bases, with 11 bases between the two germline ends. This CDR3 is CASSLAWPGDTQYF. The CDR3 DNA is TGCGCCAGCAGCTTGGCCTGGCCCGGGGATACGCAGTATTTT.

The rearrangement links TRBV5-6 to TRBJ1-1; D remains ambiguous. Trimming took 1 base from V and 6 from J, leaving 16 bases between them. The CDR3 length is 15 residues. CDR1 and CDR2 (germline): SGHDT, YYEEEE. CDR3 in amino acids: CASSLPSLRGAEAFF. CDR3 in DNA: TGTGCCAGCAGCTTGCCCTCTCTTCGGGGAGCTGAAGCTTTCTTT.

This clone was counted a few times. The J gene is TRBJ2-1, the V gene TRBV5-4; TRBD2 matches at 8 bases. After removal of 3 bases from V and 5 bases from J, the junction contained 7 bases not matched to a gene. The CDR3 length is 15 residues. Germline assignment: CDR1 SGHNT and CDR2 YYREEE (reference sequence). CDR3 loop: CASSSGLVSHNEQFF. The CDR3 DNA reads as TGTGCCAGCAGCTCGGGACTAGTAAGCCACAATGAGCAGTTCTTC.

The V gene is TRBV2, the J gene TRBJ1-1, with a tentative D call TRBD1 (6 bases). The length of the CDR3 is 13 residues. The germline V gene encodes CDR1 SNHLY and CDR2 FYNNEI. Trimming took off 7 bases at V and 0 bases at J, with 9 bases between the two ends. Written as DNA, the CDR3 is TGTGCCAGCACAGGGGAAATGAACACTGAAGCTTTCTTT. Its protein product is CASTGEMNTEAFF.